This TCR beta chain was profiled in a study of cytomegalovirus exposure and HLA in healthy donors. General study points: HLA alleles were associated with 15,000 to 20,000 TCR beta sequences in a later analysis at 0.05 false discovery rate. A later analysis showed HLA-associated TCR beta chains outstripping equally common others in clonal expansion.

PCR primers comprised 60 Vbeta and 13 Jbeta primers. The data were produced by immunoSEQ multiplex PCR, yet TCRdb's version contains in-frame clones alone and is incomplete. The sample has approximately 170,000 clones, about 76% seen once; the top ten hold under 5.5%. Regarding donors, all were healthy bone marrow donors. Notes on this clone: Antigen unknown.

The specimen was PBMCs. The TCR comes from a woman aged 18 to 35 in good health and CMV-seropositive.

This chain's CDR3 is CAISEWAENYGYTF. The DNA for the CDR3 is TGTGCCATCAGTGAGTGGGCAGAAAACTATGGCTACACCTTC. The V call is TRBV10-3, the J call TRBJ1-2; no firm D call. CDR1 and CDR2 (germline): ENHRY, SYGVKD. The V end was cut by 1 base, the J end by 2 bases, with 8 bases between. This CDR3 is built from 14 residues.